A single sample is the source of the 7 T cell receptor beta chains below, sequenced in a study of OX40 agonist ivuxolimab in advanced cancers. Profiling relied on immunoSEQ multiplex PCR, and the TCRdb table lists in-frame clones only, not all of them. Found here are 49,000 or so clones, more than 65% of them singletons; the top ten hold 2% to 3%. The starting material was CD4+ or CD8+ T cells sorted from blood, obtained in a trial of the OX40 agonist ivuxolimab. The receptors originated from an adult with an advanced solid tumor such as melanoma, head and neck, liver or kidney cancer.

This chain links TRBV5-1 with TRBJ1-5; 7 bases are shared with TRBD1. This CDR3 has 15 amino acids. The V gene end was trimmed by 1 base and the J gene end by 4 bases; junction bases not matched to a gene: 5. The V gene's germline CDR1 is SGHRS and CDR2 YFSETQ. The CDR3 region is CASSLTGDLNQPQHF. In DNA form, the CDR3 reads TGCGCCAGCAGCTTGACAGGGGACCTAAATCAGCCCCAGCATTTT.

The CDR3 bases are TGTGCCAGCAGTGAAGCGAGCCCGGCCTACGAGCAGTACTTC. Residues: CASSEASPAYEQYF. J is TRBJ2-7 and V is TRBV2; unclear D gene. The CDR3 is 14 amino acids. Per the germline V gene, CDR1 is SNHLY and CDR2 is FYNNEI. Trimming removed 0 bases at V and 2 bases at J, with 8 bases between.

This rearrangement joins TRBV30 to TRBJ2-6, with D uncertain. V shed 4 bases and J shed 1 base, with 11 bases lying between them. The CDR3 has 15 residues. Germline CDR1 and CDR2: GTSNPN and SVGIG (reference sequence). The CDR3 nucleotides read TGTGCCTGGATCCGAGCTATATCTGGGGCCAACGTCCTGACTTTC. Translation: CAWIRAISGANVLTF.

This clone was found a few times. The V and J genes are TRBV4-2 and TRBJ1-5, with unresolved D. The germline CDR1 and CDR2 sequences are LGHNA and YNFKEQ. V was pared by 0 bases and J by 3 bases, with 9 bases between. This CDR3 has 15 amino acids. CDR3 coding DNA: TGTGCCAGCAGCCAAGAGGCCCAGGCCAATCAGCCCCAGCATTTT. Its translation: CASSQEAQANQPQHF.

The chain couples TRBV19 to TRBJ1-1, with D possibly matching TRBD1 (6 bases). Trimming stripped 5 bases from V and 11 bases from J, with 15 bases between. Germline V gene lookup returns CDR1 LNHDA and CDR2 SQIVND (reference sequence). This CDR3 contains 12 residues. CDR3 region: CASSATGIDAFF. The CDR3 DNA reads as TGTGCCAGTAGTGCGACAGGAATCGACGCTTTCTTT.

This clone was observed a handful of times. CDR3 DNA sequence: TGTGCCAGCAGCTTAAAGGTATCCCACGAGCAGTACTTC. Residues: CASSLKVSHEQYF. The rearrangement links TRBV7-3 to TRBJ2-7; D is unclear. CDR3 size: 13 residues. Per the germline V gene, CDR1 is SGHTA and CDR2 is FQGTGA. Trimming removed 1 base from V and 5 bases from J, with 9 bases in between.

The chain combines TRBV5-4 with TRBJ2-3; 12 nucleotides line up with TRBD2. The CDR3 is 15 residues long. CDR1 and CDR2 (germline): SGHNT, YYREEE (reference sequence). After removal of 3 bases from V and 6 bases from J, the junction contained 5 bases not matched to a gene. The CDR3 nucleotides read TGTGCCAGCAGCTCTAGCGGGGGGGCGGGGGATACGCAGTATTTT. This gives the protein CASSSSGGAGDTQYF.